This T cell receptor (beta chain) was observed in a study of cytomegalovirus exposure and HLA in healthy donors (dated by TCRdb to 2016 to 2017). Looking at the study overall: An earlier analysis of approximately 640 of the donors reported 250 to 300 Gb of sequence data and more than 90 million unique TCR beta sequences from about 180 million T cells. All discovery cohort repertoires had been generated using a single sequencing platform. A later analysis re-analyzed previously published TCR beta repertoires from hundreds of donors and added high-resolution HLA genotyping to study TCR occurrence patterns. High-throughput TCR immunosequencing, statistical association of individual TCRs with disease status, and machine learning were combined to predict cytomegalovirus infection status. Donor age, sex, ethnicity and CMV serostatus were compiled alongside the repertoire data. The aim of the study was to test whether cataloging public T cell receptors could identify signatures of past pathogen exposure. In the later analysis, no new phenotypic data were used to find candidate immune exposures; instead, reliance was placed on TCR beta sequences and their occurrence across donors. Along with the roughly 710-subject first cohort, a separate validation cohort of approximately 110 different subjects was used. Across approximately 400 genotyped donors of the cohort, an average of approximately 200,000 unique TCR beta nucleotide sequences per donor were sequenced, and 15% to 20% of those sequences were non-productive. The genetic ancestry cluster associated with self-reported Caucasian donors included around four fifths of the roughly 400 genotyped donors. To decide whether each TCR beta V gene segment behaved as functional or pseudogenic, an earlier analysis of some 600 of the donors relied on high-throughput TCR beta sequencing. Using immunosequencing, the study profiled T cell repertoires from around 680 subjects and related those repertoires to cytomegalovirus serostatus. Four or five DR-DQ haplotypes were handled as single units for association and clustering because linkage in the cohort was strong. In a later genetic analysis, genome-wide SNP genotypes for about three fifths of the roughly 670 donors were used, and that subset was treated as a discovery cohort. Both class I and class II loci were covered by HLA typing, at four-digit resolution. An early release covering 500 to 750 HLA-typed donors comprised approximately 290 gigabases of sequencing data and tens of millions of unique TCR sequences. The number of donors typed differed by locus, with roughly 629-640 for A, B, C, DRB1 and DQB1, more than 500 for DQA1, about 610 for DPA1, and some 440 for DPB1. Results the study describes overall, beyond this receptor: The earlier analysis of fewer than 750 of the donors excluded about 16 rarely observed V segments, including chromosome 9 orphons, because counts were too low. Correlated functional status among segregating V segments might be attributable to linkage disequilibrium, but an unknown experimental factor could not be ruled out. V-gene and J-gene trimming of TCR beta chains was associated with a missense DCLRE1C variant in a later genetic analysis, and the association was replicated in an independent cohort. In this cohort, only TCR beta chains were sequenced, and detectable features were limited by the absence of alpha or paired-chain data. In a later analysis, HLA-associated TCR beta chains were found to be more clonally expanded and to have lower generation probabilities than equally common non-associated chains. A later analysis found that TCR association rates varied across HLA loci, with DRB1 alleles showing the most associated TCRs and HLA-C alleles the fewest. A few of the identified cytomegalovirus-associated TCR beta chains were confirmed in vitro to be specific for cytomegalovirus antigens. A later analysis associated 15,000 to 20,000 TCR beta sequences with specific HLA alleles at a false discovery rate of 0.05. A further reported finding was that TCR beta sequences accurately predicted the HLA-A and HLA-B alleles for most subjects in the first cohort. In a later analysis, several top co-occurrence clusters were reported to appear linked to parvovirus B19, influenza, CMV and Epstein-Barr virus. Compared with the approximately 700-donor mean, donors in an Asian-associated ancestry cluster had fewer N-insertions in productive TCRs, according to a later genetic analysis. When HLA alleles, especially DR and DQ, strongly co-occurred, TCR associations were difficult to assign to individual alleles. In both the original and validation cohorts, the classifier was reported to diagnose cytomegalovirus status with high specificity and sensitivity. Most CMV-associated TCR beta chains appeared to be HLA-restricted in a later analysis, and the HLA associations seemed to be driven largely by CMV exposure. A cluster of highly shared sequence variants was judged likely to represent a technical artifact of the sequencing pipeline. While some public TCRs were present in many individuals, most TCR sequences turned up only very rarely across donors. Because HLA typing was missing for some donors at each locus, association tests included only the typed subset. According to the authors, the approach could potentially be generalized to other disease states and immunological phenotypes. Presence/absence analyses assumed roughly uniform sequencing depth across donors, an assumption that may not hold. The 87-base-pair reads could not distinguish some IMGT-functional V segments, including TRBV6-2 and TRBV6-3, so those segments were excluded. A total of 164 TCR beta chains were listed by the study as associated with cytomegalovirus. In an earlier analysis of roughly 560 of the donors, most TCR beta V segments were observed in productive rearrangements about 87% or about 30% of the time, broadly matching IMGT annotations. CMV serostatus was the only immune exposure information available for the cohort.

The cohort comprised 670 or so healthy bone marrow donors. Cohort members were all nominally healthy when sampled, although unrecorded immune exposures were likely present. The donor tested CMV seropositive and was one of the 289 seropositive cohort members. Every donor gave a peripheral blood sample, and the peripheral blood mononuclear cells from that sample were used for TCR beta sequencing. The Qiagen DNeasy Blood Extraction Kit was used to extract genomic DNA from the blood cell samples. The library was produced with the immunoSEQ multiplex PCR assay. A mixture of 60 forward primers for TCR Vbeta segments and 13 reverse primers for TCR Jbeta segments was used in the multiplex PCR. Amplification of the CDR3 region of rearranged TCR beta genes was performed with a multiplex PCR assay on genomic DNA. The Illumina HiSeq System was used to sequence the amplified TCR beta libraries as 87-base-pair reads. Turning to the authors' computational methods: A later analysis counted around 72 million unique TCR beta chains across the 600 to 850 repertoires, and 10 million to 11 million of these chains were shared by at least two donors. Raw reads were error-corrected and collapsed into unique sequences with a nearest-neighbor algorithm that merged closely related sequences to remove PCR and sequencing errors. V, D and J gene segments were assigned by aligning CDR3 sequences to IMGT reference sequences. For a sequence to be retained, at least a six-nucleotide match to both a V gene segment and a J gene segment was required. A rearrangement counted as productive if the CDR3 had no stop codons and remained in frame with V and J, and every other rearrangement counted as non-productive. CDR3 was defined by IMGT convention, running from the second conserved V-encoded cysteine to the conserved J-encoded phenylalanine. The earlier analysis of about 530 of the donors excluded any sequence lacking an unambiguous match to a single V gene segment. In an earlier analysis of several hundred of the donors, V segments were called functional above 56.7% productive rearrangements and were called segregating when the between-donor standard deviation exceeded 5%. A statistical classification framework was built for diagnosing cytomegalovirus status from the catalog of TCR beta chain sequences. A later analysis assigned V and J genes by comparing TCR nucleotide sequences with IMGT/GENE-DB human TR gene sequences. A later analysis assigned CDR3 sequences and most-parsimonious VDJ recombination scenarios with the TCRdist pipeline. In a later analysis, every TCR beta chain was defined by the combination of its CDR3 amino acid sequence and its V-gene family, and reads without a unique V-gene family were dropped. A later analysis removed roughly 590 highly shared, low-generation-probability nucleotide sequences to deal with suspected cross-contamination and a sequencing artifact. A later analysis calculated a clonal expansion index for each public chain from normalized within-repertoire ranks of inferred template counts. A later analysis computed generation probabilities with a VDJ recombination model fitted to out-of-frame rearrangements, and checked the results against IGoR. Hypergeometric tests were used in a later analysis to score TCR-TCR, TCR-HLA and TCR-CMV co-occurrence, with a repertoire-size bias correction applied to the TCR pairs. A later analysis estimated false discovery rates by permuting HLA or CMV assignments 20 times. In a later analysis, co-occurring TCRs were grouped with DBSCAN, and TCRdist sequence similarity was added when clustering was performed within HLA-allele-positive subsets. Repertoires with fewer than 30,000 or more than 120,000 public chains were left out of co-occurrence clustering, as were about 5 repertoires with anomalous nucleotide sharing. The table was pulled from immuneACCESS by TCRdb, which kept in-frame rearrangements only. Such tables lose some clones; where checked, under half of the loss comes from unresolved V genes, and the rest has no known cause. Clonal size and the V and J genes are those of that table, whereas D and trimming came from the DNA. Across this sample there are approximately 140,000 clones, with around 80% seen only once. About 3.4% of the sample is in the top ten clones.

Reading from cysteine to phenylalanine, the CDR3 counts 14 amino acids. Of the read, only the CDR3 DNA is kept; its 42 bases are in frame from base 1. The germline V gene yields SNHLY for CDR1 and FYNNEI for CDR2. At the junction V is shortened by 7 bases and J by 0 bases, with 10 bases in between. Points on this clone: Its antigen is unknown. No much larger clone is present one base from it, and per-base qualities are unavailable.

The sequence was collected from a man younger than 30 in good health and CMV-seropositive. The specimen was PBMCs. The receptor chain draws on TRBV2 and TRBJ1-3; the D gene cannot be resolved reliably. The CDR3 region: CASNYLSSGNTIYF. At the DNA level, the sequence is TGTGCCAGCAATTACCTGAGCTCTGGAAACACCATATATTTT.